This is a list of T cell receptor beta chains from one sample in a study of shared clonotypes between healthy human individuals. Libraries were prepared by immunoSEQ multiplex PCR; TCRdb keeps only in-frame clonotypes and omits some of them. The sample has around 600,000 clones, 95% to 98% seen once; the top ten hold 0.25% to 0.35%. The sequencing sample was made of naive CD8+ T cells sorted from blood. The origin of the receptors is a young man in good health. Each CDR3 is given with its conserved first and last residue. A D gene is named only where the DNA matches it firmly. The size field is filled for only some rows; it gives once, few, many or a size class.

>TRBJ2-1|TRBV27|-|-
CASSLLGIPAEQFF
TGTGCCAGCAGTTTACTGGGCATCCCTGCTGAGCAGTTCTTC
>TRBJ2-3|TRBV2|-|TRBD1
CASSDRDRSTDTQYF
TGTGCCAGCAGTGACCGGGACAGGAGCACAGATACGCAGTATTTT
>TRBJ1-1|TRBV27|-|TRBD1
CASGRQGIPEAFF
TGTGCCAGCGGGAGACAGGGTATCCCTGAAGCTTTCTTT
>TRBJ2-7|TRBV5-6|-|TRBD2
CASSWGTSGSGEQYF
TGTGCCAGCAGCTGGGGGACTAGCGGGAGTGGCGAGCAGTACTTC
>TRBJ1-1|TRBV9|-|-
CASSVAGEVTEAFF
TGTGCCAGCAGCGTGGCAGGCGAGGTGACTGAAGCTTTCTTT
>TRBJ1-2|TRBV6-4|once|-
CAHGGKRYYGYTF
TGTGCCCACGGGGGTAAACGGTACTATGGCTACACCTTC
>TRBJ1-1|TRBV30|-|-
CAWSVGSGAEAFF
TGTGCCTGGAGTGTAGGGTCCGGGGCTGAAGCTTTCTTT
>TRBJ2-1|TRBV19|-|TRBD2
CASSIMTSGSYEQFF
TGTGCCAGTAGTATTATGACTAGCGGGAGTTATGAGCAGTTCTTC
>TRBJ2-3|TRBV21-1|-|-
CASSSLRSSGRSSTDTQYF
TGTGCCAGCAGCTCACTACGATCTAGCGGGAGGTCTAGCACAGATACGCAGTATTTT
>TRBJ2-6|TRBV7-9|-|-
CASSFGSPGANVLTF
TGTGCCAGCAGCTTCGGGTCTCCTGGGGCCAACGTCCTGACTTTC
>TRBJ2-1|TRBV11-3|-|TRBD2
CASGRGLGEQFF
TGTGCCAGCGGGAGGGGTTTGGGTGAGCAGTTCTTC
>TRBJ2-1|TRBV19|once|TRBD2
CASSVTSGSSYNEQFF
TGTGCCAGTAGTGTGACTAGCGGGAGCTCCTACAATGAGCAGTTCTTC
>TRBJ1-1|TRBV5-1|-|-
CASSFGDEGAFF
TGCGCCAGCAGCTTCGGGGATGAGGGAGCTTTCTTT
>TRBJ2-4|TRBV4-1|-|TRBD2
CASSQGLAGGDIQYF
TGCGCCAGCAGCCAAGGGTTAGCGGGAGGGGACATTCAGTACTTC
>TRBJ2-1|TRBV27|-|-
CASSLGAAEQFF
TGTGCCAGCAGTTTGGGGGCGGCTGAGCAGTTCTTC
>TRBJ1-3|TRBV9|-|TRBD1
CASSVAVQGTGNTIYF
TGTGCCAGCAGCGTAGCTGTACAGGGGACAGGAAACACCATATATTTT
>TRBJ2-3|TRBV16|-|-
CASSPADRLRDTQYF
TGTGCCAGCAGCCCAGCAGACAGGCTCAGGGATACGCAGTATTTT
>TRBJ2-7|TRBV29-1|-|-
CSVEGTTTPYEQYF
TGCAGCGTTGAAGGGACAACCACCCCCTACGAGCAGTACTTC
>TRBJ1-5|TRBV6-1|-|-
CASSEAGNQPQHF
TGTGCCAGCAGTGAAGCCGGAAATCAGCCCCAGCATTTT
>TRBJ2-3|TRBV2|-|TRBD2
CASSPMTSGRSDTQYF
TGTGCCAGCAGTCCCATGACTAGCGGGAGATCAGATACGCAGTATTTT
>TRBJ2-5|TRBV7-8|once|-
CASSLRPSRETQYF
TGTGCCAGCAGCTTACGGCCGTCAAGAGAGACCCAGTACTTC
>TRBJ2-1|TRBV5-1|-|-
CASSLGLNNEQFF
TGCGCCAGCAGCTTGGGACTTAACAATGAGCAGTTCTTC
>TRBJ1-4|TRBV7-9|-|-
CASAREVGEKLFF
TGTGCCAGCGCTCGGGAGGTGGGTGAAAAACTGTTTTTT
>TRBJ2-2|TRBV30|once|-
CAYLTGELFF
TGTGCCTACTTGACCGGGGAGCTGTTTTTT
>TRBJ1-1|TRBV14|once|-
CASSQEGNTEAFF
TGTGCCAGCAGCCAAGAGGGGAACACTGAAGCTTTCTTT
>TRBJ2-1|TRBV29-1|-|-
CSVDGGQYNEQFF
TGCAGCGTTGACGGGGGACAGTACAATGAGCAGTTCTTC
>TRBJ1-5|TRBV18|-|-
CASSPRDGKTAGQPQHF
TGTGCCAGCTCACCCCGGGACGGGAAAACCGCAGGGCAGCCCCAGCATTTT
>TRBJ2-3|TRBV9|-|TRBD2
CASSVVLAGAADTQYF
TGTGCCAGCAGCGTGGTTTTAGCGGGAGCGGCAGATACGCAGTATTTT
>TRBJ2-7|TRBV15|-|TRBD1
CATSTRTGRWREQYF
TGTGCCACCAGCACCAGGACAGGTCGTTGGAGGGAGCAGTACTTC
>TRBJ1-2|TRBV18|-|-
CASSPPGENYGYTF
TGTGCCAGCTCACCCCCCGGGGAAAACTATGGCTACACCTTC
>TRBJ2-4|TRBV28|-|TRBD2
CASSPGDWSGIGDIQYF
TGTGCCAGCAGCCCGGGTGATTGGAGCGGGATAGGTGACATTCAGTACTTC
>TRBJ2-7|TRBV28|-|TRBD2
CASSLPPWREGPHEQYF
TGTGCCAGCAGTTTACCCCCTTGGCGGGAGGGCCCCCACGAGCAGTACTTC
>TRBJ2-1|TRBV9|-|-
CASSVGRLAEQFF
TGTGCCAGCAGCGTAGGTAGACTCGCCGAGCAGTTCTTC
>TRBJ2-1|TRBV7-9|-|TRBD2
CASSHGLAGGHFSYNEQFF
TGTGCCAGCAGCCATGGACTAGCGGGAGGCCACTTCTCCTACAATGAGCAGTTCTTC
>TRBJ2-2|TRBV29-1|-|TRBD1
CSVDGGSGTVTGELFF
TGCAGCGTTGATGGGGGCTCCGGGACAGTCACCGGGGAGCTGTTTTTT